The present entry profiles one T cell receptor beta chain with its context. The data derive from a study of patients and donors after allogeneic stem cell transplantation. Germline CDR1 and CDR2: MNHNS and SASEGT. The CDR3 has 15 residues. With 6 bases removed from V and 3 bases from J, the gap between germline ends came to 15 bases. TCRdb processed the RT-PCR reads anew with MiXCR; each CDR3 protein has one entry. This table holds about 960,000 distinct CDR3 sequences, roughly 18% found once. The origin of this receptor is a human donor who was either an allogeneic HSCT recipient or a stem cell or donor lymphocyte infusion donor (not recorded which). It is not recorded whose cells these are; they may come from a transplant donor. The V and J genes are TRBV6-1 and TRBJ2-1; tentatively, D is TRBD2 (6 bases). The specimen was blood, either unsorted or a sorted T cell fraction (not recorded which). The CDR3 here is CASSPPGRGYNEQFF. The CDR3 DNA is TGTGCCAGCAGCCCCCCGGGGCGGGGCTACAATGAGCAGTTCTTC.